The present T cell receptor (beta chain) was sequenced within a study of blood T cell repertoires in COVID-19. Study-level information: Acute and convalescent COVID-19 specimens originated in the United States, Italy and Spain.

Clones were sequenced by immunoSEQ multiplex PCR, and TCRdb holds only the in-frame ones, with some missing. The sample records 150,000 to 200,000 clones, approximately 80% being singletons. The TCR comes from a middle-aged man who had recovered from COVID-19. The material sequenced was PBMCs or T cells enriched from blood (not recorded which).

CDR3: CSVVQDTSTDTQYF. CDR3 bases: TGCAGCGTTGTCCAGGACACTAGCACAGATACGCAGTATTTT. The V and J genes are TRBV29-1 and TRBJ2-3, with D maybe TRBD1 (5 bases). V lost 4 bases and J 0 bases, leaving 11 bases between the germline ends. Per germline, CDR1 SQVTM and CDR2 ANQGSEA. The CDR3 covers 14 residues.